This T cell receptor (beta chain) derives from a study of shared clonotypes between healthy human individuals. CD8 cells regarded as naive lacked CD45RO, were positively chosen for CCR7, and omitted terminally differentiated effector memory CD45RA+ cells. The CDR3 loop spans 14 amino acids. Trimming left V 7 bases short and J 0 bases short, with 10 bases between. Germline V gene lookup returns CDR1 LNHDA and CDR2 SQIVND (reference sequence). Profiling relied on immunoSEQ multiplex PCR, and the TCRdb table lists in-frame clones only, not all of them. The profile shows about 2.1 million clones, 93% of them singletons.

The sequence came from a man aged 18 to 29 in good health. Some clones in this sample may be carry-over from other donors' samples. The chain has TRBV19 and TRBJ2-1, with D maybe TRBD2 (6 bases). Sequencing input: naive CD8+ T cells from PBMCs. CDR3 sequence (DNA): TGTGCCAGTACCGACGGGGGCTCCTACAATGAGCAGTTCTTC. Its protein is CASTDGGSYNEQFF.